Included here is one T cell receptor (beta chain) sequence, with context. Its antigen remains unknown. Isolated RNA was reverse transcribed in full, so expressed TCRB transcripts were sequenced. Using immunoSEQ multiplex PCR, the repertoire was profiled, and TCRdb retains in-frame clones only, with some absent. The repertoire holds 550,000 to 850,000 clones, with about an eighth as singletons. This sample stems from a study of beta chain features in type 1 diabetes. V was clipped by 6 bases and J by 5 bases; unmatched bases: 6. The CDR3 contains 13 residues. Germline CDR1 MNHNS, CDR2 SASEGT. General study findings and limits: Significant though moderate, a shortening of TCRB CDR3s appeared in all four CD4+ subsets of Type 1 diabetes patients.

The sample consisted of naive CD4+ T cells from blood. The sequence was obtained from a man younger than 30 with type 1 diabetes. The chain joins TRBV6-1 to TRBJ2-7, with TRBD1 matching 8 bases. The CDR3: CASRPGGFDEQYF. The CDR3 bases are TGTGCCAGCAGGCCAGGGGGCTTCGACGAGCAGTACTTC.